A few counts support the clone carrying this T cell receptor beta chain. The data are from a study of T-cell reconstitution after alpha-beta-depleted transplantation in children. Preparation of the TCRbeta library was carried out with unique molecular identifiers. From the PCR reads, TCRdb called clonotypes with MiXCR, one entry per CDR3 protein. This repertoire shows 700,000 to 950,000 distinct CDR3 sequences, approximately 15% found once; its top ten account for approximately 4.5%. CDR3 length equals 14 residues. Germline assignment: CDR1 SGHAT and CDR2 FQNNGV. V was clipped by 2 bases and J by 3 bases, with 10 bases between them.

This receptor was identified in a male patient younger than 18 who had a stem cell transplant for acute lymphoblastic leukemia, so the T cells may come from the graft donor. The sequencing here drew on PBMCs, mostly from graft donor cells, taken 360 days after TCRalphabeta/CD19-depleted stem cell transplant. V and J are TRBV11-2 and TRBJ1-2; a possible D gene is TRBD1 (6 bases). The DNA for the CDR3 is TGTGCCAGCAGCTTAAGACAGGACTACTATGGCTACACCTTC. Its protein is CASSLRQDYYGYTF.